Sequencing of this T cell receptor beta chain was carried out in a study of cytomegalovirus exposure and HLA in healthy donors. Study-level background: Earlier, 100 million or so unique TCR beta sequences were recovered from approximately 200 million T cells by an analysis. Study-wide results and limits: The authors later found most CMV-associated TCR beta chains appeared HLA-restricted. Immune exposure information comprised only CMV serostatus. Earlier results showed most TCR beta V segments being productive about 87% or about 30% of the time.

PCR was performed using 60 Vbeta and 13 Jbeta primers. Only in-frame clones appear in the TCRdb table, and some are missing; sequencing was by immunoSEQ multiplex PCR. This sample has approximately 100,000 clones, with over 60% found just once. As for this clone: Antigen unknown.

The V and J ends lost 3 bases and 0 bases respectively, with 10 bases between them. This CDR3 has 15 amino acids. The V gene's germline CDR1 is SGHKS and CDR2 YYEKEE (reference sequence). The material sequenced was PBMCs. The rearrangement joins TRBV5-5 to TRBJ1-5; D call uncertain. This TCR came from a man in his thirties or forties in good health and CMV-seronegative. In nucleotides, the CDR3 is TGTGCCAGCAGCTCGGGAGATTATAGCAATCAGCCCCAGCATTTT. This gives the protein CASSSGDYSNQPQHF.